What follows are 22 T cell receptor beta chains derived from one specimen sequenced in a study of cytomegalovirus exposure and HLA in healthy donors. With 60 Vbeta and 13 Jbeta primers, the PCR was carried out. TCRdb's copy holds only in-frame clones and misses some; the assay was immunoSEQ multiplex PCR. The data hold about 89,000 clones, with roughly three quarters observed a single time. Specimen: PBMCs. These receptors were obtained from a man aged 25 to 45 in good health and CMV-seronegative.

V gene TRBV7-7 combines with J gene TRBJ1-1; D is possibly TRBD1 (5 bases). CDR3 length: 13 residues. Trimming took 5 bases from V and 4 from J, leaving 11 bases between them. CDR1 is SSHAT, CDR2 FNYEAQ, per germline (reference sequence). This CDR3 is CASSPAGGTEAFF. The DNA of the CDR3 is TGTGCCAGCAGCCCTGCGGGGGGCACTGAAGCTTTCTTT.

The chain combines TRBV15 with TRBJ2-3, with TRBD2 identical over 7 bases. Unmatched junction bases numbered 11, after V lost 5 bases and J lost 0 bases. Germline loops: CDR1 LNHNV, CDR2 YYDKDF (reference sequence). The CDR3 is made up of 17 amino acids. CDR3 residues: CATSSFSTSESTDTQYF. In DNA form, the CDR3 reads TGTGCCACCAGCTCGTTCTCTACTAGCGAGAGCACAGATACGCAGTATTTT.

The count of this clone is one. The chain is built from TRBV7-9 and TRBJ2-3; D possibly corresponds to TRBD2 (5 bases). Trimming stripped 3 bases from V and 0 bases from J, with 10 bases between. Germline assignment: CDR1 SEHNR and CDR2 FQNEAQ (reference sequence). The CDR3 length is 15 residues. For the CDR3, the DNA is TGTGCCAGCAGCTTCGGACTTACAAGCACAGATACGCAGTATTTT. Translated, it gives CASSFGLTSTDTQYF.

This chain links TRBV7-2 with TRBJ1-1; 9 positions agree with TRBD1. V lost 4 bases to trimming and J lost 9 bases; unmatched junction nucleotides: 3. The CDR3 has 12 amino acids. Germline V gene lookup returns CDR1 SGHTA and CDR2 FQGNSA. This CDR3 reads CASSSNRGQAFF. The CDR3 DNA sequence: TGTGCCAGCAGCTCAAACAGGGGGCAAGCTTTCTTT. The variable domain in full, with the rest retrieved from reference TRBV7-2 and TRBJ1-1, is GAGVSQSPSNKVTEKGKDVELRCDPISGHTALYWYRQSLGQGLEFLIYFQGNSAPDKSGLPSDRFSAERTGGSVSTLTIQRTQQEDSAVYLCASSSNRGQAFFGQGTRLTVV.

The chain recombines TRBV2 with TRBJ2-3, with 14 bases aligning to TRBD2. CDR1 and CDR2 from the germline V gene are SNHLY and FYNNEI. Trimming removed 5 bases from V and 4 bases from J; junction bases left unmatched: 5. The CDR3 contains 16 residues. The CDR3 nucleotides are TGTGCCAGCAGTCCCGGACTAGCGGGGGGTGCAGATACGCAGTATTTT. This translates into CASSPGLAGGADTQYF.

This clone was seen a handful of times. This chain connects TRBV27 to TRBJ2-1; 11 positions match TRBD1. Losses at the gene ends were 2 bases for V and 3 bases for J; bases not matched to a gene: 9. The CDR3 loop spans 18 amino acids. From germline, CDR1 is MNHEY and CDR2 SMNVEV (reference sequence). CDR3 loop: CASSLEIGTGGSYNEQFF. CDR3 in DNA: TGTGCCAGCAGTTTAGAAATAGGGACAGGGGGTAGCTACAATGAGCAGTTCTTC.

This rearrangement joins TRBV28 to TRBJ1-2; 8 bases match TRBD1. Unmatched junction bases numbered 8, after V lost 4 bases and J lost 4 bases. The CDR3 contains 15 residues. The germline V gene has CDR1 MDHEN and CDR2 SYDVKM. CDR3 sequence (DNA): TGTGCCAGCAGTTCGGACAGGGCGGCCGGCTATGGCTACACCTTC. Translation: CASSSDRAAGYGYTF.

This clone was detected only a few times. V usage is TRBV19 and J usage is TRBJ1-3; maybe TRBD1 (5 bases). Trimming pared 4 bases from V and 0 bases from J, leaving 10 bases between. In germline, CDR1 is LNHDA, CDR2 SQIVND (reference sequence). The CDR3 totals 15 residues. CDR3 nucleotide sequence: TGTGCCAGTAGTAACAGGCCGAGCTCTGGAAACACCATATATTTT. Protein: CASSNRPSSGNTIYF.

V gene TRBV25-1 combines with J gene TRBJ1-1; D perhaps matches TRBD1 (5 bases). The CDR3 loop spans 14 amino acids. Trimming removed 4 bases at V and 3 bases at J, with 12 bases between. Germline lookup yields CDR1 MGHDK and CDR2 SYGVNS. CDR3 in DNA: TGTGCCAGCAGTGCAGACAGTCCGGACACTGAAGCTTTCTTT. Translated: CASSADSPDTEAFF.

The CDR3 sequence is CASSLAADRAYEQYF. For the CDR3, the DNA is TGTGCCAGCAGCTTGGCCGCCGACAGAGCCTACGAGCAGTACTTC. The chain has TRBV5-4 and TRBJ2-7; tentatively, D is TRBD1 (5 bases). Germline CDR1 SGHNT, CDR2 YYREEE (reference sequence). Trimming shortened V by 0 bases and J by 2 bases, and 12 bases separated the two germline ends. The CDR3 contains 15 residues.

The chain links TRBV19 to TRBJ2-1, with TRBD2 matching 16 bases. CDR1 LNHDA and CDR2 SQIVND come from the germline V gene (reference sequence). The CDR3 spans 18 residues. J gave up 0 bases and V 3 bases, and 2 bases lay outside the gene matches. CDR3 in DNA: TGTGCCAGTAGTATGGGACTAGCGGGGGGGAGCTCCTACAATGAGCAGTTCTTC. This sequence encodes CASSMGLAGGSSYNEQFF.

V usage is TRBV7-2 and J usage is TRBJ2-2, with D perhaps TRBD1 (7 bases). V was cut by 5 bases and J by 5 bases, with 18 bases left in between. The length of the CDR3 is 16 residues. The V gene's germline CDR1 is SGHTA and CDR2 FQGNSA. The CDR3 DNA reads TGTGCCAGCAGCCTCCCCGGAGGGGGCTGGACCGGGGAGCTGTTTTTT. This encodes CASSLPGGGWTGELFF. The full variable domain, its missing parts supplied by reference TRBV7-2 and TRBJ2-2, is GAGVSQSPSNKVTEKGKDVELRCDPISGHTALYWYRQSLGQGLEFLIYFQGNSAPDKSGLPSDRFSAERTGGSVSTLTIQRTQQEDSAVYLCASSLPGGGWTGELFFGEGSRLTVL.

The chain uses TRBV29-1 and TRBJ2-1; 8 bases align to TRBD2. CDR1 and CDR2 from the germline V gene are SQVTM and ANQGSEA. The CDR3 is 14 amino acids. The V gene end was trimmed by 5 bases and the J gene end by 8 bases; junction bases not matched to a gene: 11. Written as DNA, the CDR3 is TGCAGCGTTCCTCCGGGGGGGCCTAGCTATGAGCAGTTCTTC. Translation gives CSVPPGGPSYEQFF.

This chain uses TRBV6-1 with TRBJ2-5, with a tentative D call TRBD2 (6 bases). The CDR3 covers 14 residues. Germline assignment: CDR1 MNHNS and CDR2 SASEGT. Trimming removed 2 bases from V and 7 bases from J, with 14 bases in between. The CDR3 DNA follows: TGTGCCAGCAGTGAACCCGGGGGTTCGGGGACCCAGTACTTC. Its translation is CASSEPGGSGTQYF.

The chain has TRBV6-5 and TRBJ1-5; 7 bases fit TRBD1. The CDR3 is made up of 14 amino acids. Germline-derived CDR1 and CDR2 are MNHEY and SVGAGI. J lost 6 bases, V lost 0 bases, and 2 bases had no gene match. This CDR3 is CASSYSAGGQPQHF. The CDR3 bases are TGTGCCAGCAGTTACTCGGCAGGGGGTCAGCCCCAGCATTTT.

The chain employs TRBV6-5 and TRBJ2-1; the match to TRBD1 covers 7 bases. Germline CDR1 is MNHEY and CDR2 is SVGAGI. J gave up 2 bases and V 6 bases, and 7 bases lay outside the gene matches. This CDR3 spans 15 amino acids. Here the CDR3 reads CASRFLQGAYNEQFF. The CDR3, as DNA: TGTGCCAGCAGGTTCCTGCAGGGGGCCTACAATGAGCAGTTCTTC.

J is TRBJ2-3 and V is TRBV5-1; D is ambiguous. Germline lookup yields CDR1 SGHRS and CDR2 YFSETQ. V was pared by 5 bases and J by 5 bases, with 18 bases between. The CDR3 consists of 15 residues. CDR3 in amino acids: CASSLSLRPGDTQYF. CDR3 sequence (DNA): TGCGCCAGCAGTCTTAGCCTGCGACCGGGAGATACGCAGTATTTT.

V gene TRBV13 combines with J gene TRBJ2-1; TRBD2 aligns across 14 bases. The CDR3 totals 19 residues. Germline V lookup: CDR1 PRHDT, CDR2 FYEKMQ (reference sequence). Trimming cost V 4 bases and J 2 bases; bases outside gene matches: 10. The CDR3 coding sequence is TGTGCCAGCAGCTGGGGACTAGCGGGAGCCGAAGCTGCCTACAATGAGCAGTTCTTC. The encoded protein is CASSWGLAGAEAAYNEQFF.

The chain couples TRBV10-1 to TRBJ2-5; tentatively, D is TRBD1 (5 bases). The CDR3 consists of 13 residues. Trimming cost V 2 bases and J 3 bases, with 7 bases left between them. Germline assignment: CDR1 WNHNN and CDR2 SYGVQD (reference sequence). The CDR3: CASSEDREETQYF. CDR3 nucleotides: TGCGCCAGCAGTGAGGACAGAGAAGAGACCCAGTACTTC.

This chain uses TRBV5-8 with TRBJ2-3, with 8 bases matching TRBD1. The CDR3 runs 17 residues. Germline CDR1 is SGHTS and CDR2 is YDEGEE. The J segment lost 0 bases and the V segment lost 0 bases, leaving 6 bases of the junction unmatched. The CDR3 bases are TGTGCCAGCAGCTTGGGTTTTGGGACAGGTAGCACAGATACGCAGTATTTT. Encoded protein: CASSLGFGTGSTDTQYF.

CDR3 nucleotide sequence: TGTGCCAGCAGTGAAGCGGGAGGTATCAATGAGCAGTTCTTC. Its protein product is CASSEAGGINEQFF. V usage is TRBV28 and J usage is TRBJ2-1; 9 bases align to TRBD2. V shed 5 bases and J 6 bases; nucleotides not matched to a gene: 5. CDR1 is MDHEN, CDR2 SYDVKM, per germline. This CDR3 contains 14 residues.

This chain links TRBV29-1 with TRBJ2-7, with D perhaps matching TRBD1 (5 bases). Trimming took off 6 bases at V and 1 base at J, with 10 bases between the two ends. The germline gives CDR1 SQVTM, CDR2 ANQGSEA. This CDR3 is built from 12 residues. The DNA for the CDR3 is TGCAGCGTCCAACCAGGGTCCTACGAGCAGTACTTC. Translating gives CSVQPGSYEQYF.